This TCR beta chain derives from a study of glioma-infiltrating T cells. Study-wide results and limits: Above-expected tissue-blood divergence occurred in all gliomas, most in low-grade ones. Only very few CDR3 sequences appeared in both tissue and blood.

The germline V gene has CDR1 WSHSY and CDR2 SAAADI. V shed 6 bases and J shed 7 bases, with 19 bases lying between them. The CDR3 covers 15 residues. In its sample, this clonotype was seen a few times. As yet, its antigen is unknown. TCR alpha and beta CDR3 regions were amplified from RNA using iRepertoire nested multiplex PCR. For one-step reverse transcription and amplification, about 90-450 ng of tissue mRNA or PBMC total RNA was used. Each CDR3 protein gets one entry after TCRdb re-called the multiplex PCR reads with MiXCR. The data show around 120,000 distinct CDR3 sequences, 24% seen once. The clonotype originates from a human donor with low-grade glioma or glioblastoma, undergoing nonglioma brain surgery, or in good health (not recorded which). The V call is TRBV10-2, the J call TRBJ1-5; maybe TRBD1 (6 bases). The sequencing sample was made of glioma tissue, nonneoplastic brain tissue, or PBMCs (not recorded which). The CDR3 DNA is TGCGCCAGCAGCGAGGGGGGGACACTTGGACAGCCCCAGCATTTT. Protein product: CASSEGGTLGQPQHF.